This T cell receptor beta chain was identified during a study of blood T cell repertoires in COVID-19. Overall study: Sites across the United States, Italy and Spain contributed samples from acute and convalescent COVID-19. Sources were T cells, B-cell-depleted T cells, or PBMCs; the material itself was cDNA or gDNA.

In this sample, this clone turned up once. Original data processing: Cell counts per sample came from amplifying reference gene primers. Assay: immunoSEQ multiplex PCR; the TCRdb copy retains only in-frame clones and omits some. The DNA gave D and trimming, while V, J and clone size come from that table. The sample consists of 70,000 to 95,000 clones, 65% to 90% of them appearing once. The CDR3 consists of 14 residues. CDR1 and CDR2 from the germline V gene are SNHLY and FYNNEI. V shed 6 bases and J 0 bases; nucleotides not matched to a gene: 2. Sequencing was done on a sample of peripheral blood. This rearrangement joins TRBV2 to TRBJ2-7, with 10 bases identical to TRBD2. The TCR was taken from a woman in her forties or fifties with acute or convalescent COVID-19. The CDR3 protein is CASRRTSGSYEQYF. In nucleotides, the CDR3 is TGTGCCAGCAGGCGGACTAGCGGCTCCTACGAGCAGTACTTC.